The present T cell receptor (beta chain) was sequenced within a study of cytomegalovirus exposure and HLA in healthy donors. Overall study context: Across under 450 genotyped donors, roughly 80% landed in the Caucasian-associated ancestry cluster.

Study findings and constraints: Analyses of presence/absence relied on an assumption of roughly uniform sequencing depth across donors.

With regard to this clone: No antigen is known for it.

V lost 2 bases and J 7 bases, leaving 11 bases between the germline ends. Per the germline V gene, CDR1 is MDHEN and CDR2 is SYDVKM. The CDR3 is 13 amino acids. The PCR had 60 Vbeta and 13 Jbeta primers. Assay used: immunoSEQ multiplex PCR; TCRdb lists only in-frame clones, some missing. The sample has 250,000 to 350,000 clones; roughly 90% are singletons. The receptor's source is a man aged 35 to 55 in good health and CMV-seropositive. Source material: PBMCs. The rearrangement uses TRBV28 and TRBJ2-5; D gene ambiguous. The DNA for the CDR3 is TGTGCCAGCAGTTTAAGTGTCACTTGGACCCAGTACTTC. It specifies CASSLSVTWTQYF.